The 2 T cell receptor beta chains presented below share a single source sample, sequenced in a study of T cell responses to AZD1222 COVID-19 vaccine (dated by TCRdb to the early 2020s). Reading the label with the study, this specimen's time point is: about 28 days (+/-7) after the second vaccine dose. The library came from the immunoSEQ multiplex PCR assay. The table was pulled from immuneACCESS by TCRdb, which kept in-frame rearrangements only. Such tables lose some clones; where checked, under half of the loss comes from unresolved V genes, and the rest has no known cause. This sample has nearly 110,000 clones in its table, and approximately 90% of those were observed once. The ten most abundant clones make up about 5% of the sample. This specimen was peripheral blood, taken 28 days after the second AZD1222 dose. Every receptor here comes from an adult who received the AZD1222 COVID-19 vaccine.

The chain uses TRBV3-1 (or the pseudogene TRBV3-2) and TRBJ1-2; D is ambiguous. V was trimmed by 0 bases and J by 8 bases, leaving 16 bases between them. Germline CDR1 LGHDT, CDR2 YNNKEL (reference sequence). The CDR3 extends over 15 amino acids. As DNA, the CDR3 is TGTGCCAGCAGCCAAGAAATCAACACCCGAGGGGGCTACACCTTC. Protein: CASSQEINTRGGYTF.

J is TRBJ1-1 and V is TRBV6-5; 10 bases match TRBD1. The junction had 4 bases not matched to a gene; V was cut back by 5 bases and J by 4 bases. Germline V lookup: CDR1 MNHEY, CDR2 SVGAGI. This CDR3 region has 14 residues. CDR3 region: CASSRQGASTEAFF. The CDR3 coding sequence is TGTGCCAGCAGTAGACAGGGGGCCAGCACTGAAGCTTTCTTT.